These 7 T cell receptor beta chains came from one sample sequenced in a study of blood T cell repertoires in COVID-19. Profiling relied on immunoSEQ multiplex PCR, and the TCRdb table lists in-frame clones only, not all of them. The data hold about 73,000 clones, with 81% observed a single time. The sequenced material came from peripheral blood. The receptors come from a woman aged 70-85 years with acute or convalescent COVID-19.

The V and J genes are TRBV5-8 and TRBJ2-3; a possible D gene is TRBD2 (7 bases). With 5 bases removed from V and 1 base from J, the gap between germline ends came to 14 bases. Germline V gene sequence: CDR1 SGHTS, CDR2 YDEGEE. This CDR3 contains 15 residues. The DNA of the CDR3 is TGTGCCAGCAGTAGGAGGGGGGGTCGCACAGATACGCAGTATTTT. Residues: CASSRRGGRTDTQYF.

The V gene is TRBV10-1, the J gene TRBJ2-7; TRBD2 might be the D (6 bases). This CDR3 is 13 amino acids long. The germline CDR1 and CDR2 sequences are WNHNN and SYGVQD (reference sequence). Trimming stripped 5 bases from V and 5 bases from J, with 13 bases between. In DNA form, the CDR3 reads TGCGCCAGCAGTCAACTAGCATCCCACGAGCAGTACTTC. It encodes CASSQLASHEQYF.

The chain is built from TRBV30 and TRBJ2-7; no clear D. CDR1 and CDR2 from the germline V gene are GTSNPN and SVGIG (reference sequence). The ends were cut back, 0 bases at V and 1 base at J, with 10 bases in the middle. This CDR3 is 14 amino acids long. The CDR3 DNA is TGTGCCTGGAGTGTACGGAGCGAGTCCTACGAGCAGTACTTC. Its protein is CAWSVRSESYEQYF.

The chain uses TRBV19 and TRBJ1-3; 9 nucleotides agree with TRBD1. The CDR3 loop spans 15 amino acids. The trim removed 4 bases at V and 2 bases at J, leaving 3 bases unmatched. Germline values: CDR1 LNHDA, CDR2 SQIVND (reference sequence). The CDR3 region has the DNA TGTGCCAGTAGTAGTCGACAGGGGGCTGGAAACACCATATATTTT. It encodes CASSSRQGAGNTIYF.

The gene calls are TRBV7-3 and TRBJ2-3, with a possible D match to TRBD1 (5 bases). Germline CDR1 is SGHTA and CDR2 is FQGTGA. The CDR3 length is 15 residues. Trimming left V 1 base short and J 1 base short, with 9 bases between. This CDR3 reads CASSLSSTGTDTQYF. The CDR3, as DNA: TGTGCCAGCAGCTTAAGTTCGACAGGCACAGATACGCAGTATTTT.

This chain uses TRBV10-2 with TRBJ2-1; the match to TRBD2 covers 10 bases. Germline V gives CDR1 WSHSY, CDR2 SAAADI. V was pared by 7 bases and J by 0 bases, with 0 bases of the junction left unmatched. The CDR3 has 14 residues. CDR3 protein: CASKREGSYNEQFF. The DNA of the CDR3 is TGCGCCAGCAAGCGGGAGGGCTCCTACAATGAGCAGTTCTTC.

The CDR3 region has the DNA TGTGCCAGTAGTATCCCCCCGGGGGAAGATAATTCACCCCTCCACTTT. This gives the protein CASSIPPGEDNSPLHF. This rearrangement joins TRBV19 to TRBJ1-6, with TRBD1 as a possible D gene (5 bases). The CDR3 extends over 16 amino acids. The germline CDR1 and CDR2 sequences are LNHDA and SQIVND (reference sequence). The V and J ends lost 3 bases and 5 bases respectively, with 14 bases between them. The complete variable domain, with remaining parts taken from reference TRBV19 and TRBJ1-6, reads DGGITQSPKYLFRKEGQNVTLSCEQNLNHDAMYWYRQDPGQGLRLIYYSQIVNDFQKGDIAEGYSVSREKKESFPLTVTSAQKNPTAFYLCASSIPPGEDNSPLHFGNGTRLTVT.